A single sample gave rise to the 23 T cell receptor beta chains below, sequenced in a study of blood T cell repertoires in COVID-19. The repertoire was sequenced with immunoSEQ multiplex PCR; TCRdb's copy has only in-frame clones and lacks some. This sample has about 12,000 clones, with approximately 70% found just once. Material for sequencing was peripheral blood. These receptors came from a man in his 60s with COVID-19, enrolled during active disease.

This clone was seen a handful of times. The CDR3 nucleotides are TGCAGCGTTGAAAGACCGGGACTACAGGATACGCAGTATTTT. It codes for CSVERPGLQDTQYF. The V and J genes are TRBV29-1 and TRBJ2-3, with 7 bases aligning to TRBD2. The germline gives CDR1 SQVTM, CDR2 ANQGSEA. With 2 bases clipped from V and 6 bases from J, the junction kept 8 bases outside the gene matches. The CDR3 is 14 residues long.

This clone was detected a few times. This chain uses TRBV4-2 with TRBJ2-1; 14 positions match TRBD2. Germline lookup yields CDR1 LGHNA and CDR2 YNFKEQ. This CDR3 region has 18 residues. The J segment lost 8 bases and the V segment lost 0 bases, leaving 9 bases of the junction unmatched. DNA for the CDR3: TGTGCCAGCAGCCAAGAATGGGCCGGGACTAGCGGGAGATATGAGCAGTTCTTC. Encoded protein: CASSQEWAGTSGRYEQFF.

The V and J genes are TRBV7-9 and TRBJ2-2, with a weak D call TRBD2 (5 bases). Germline V gene data show CDR1 as SEHNR and CDR2 as FQNEAQ (reference sequence). V was trimmed by 2 bases and J by 2 bases, leaving 6 bases between them. The CDR3 sequence is 14 residues long. CDR3 sequence (DNA): TGTGCCAGCAGCTTAACGGGAAACACCGGGGAGCTGTTTTTT. Its protein is CASSLTGNTGELFF.

The chain joins TRBV5-1 to TRBJ1-4, with D maybe TRBD1 (6 bases). Deletions cut 0 bases from V and 6 bases from J, with 9 bases between. Germline values: CDR1 SGHRS, CDR2 YFSETQ. This CDR3 is 14 amino acids long. CDR3 in DNA: TGCGCCAGCAGCTTGGGGCAGGGGTATGAAAAACTGTTTTTT. Protein sequence: CASSLGQGYEKLFF.

The chain couples TRBV28 to TRBJ1-5; 10 nucleotides line up with TRBD1. J was trimmed by 5 bases and V by 6 bases; bases with no gene match: 1. CDR1 and CDR2 (germline): MDHEN, SYDVKM. The CDR3 is made up of 13 amino acids. In DNA, the CDR3 is TGTGCCAGCAGGGGACAGGGGTATCAGCCCCAGCATTTT. It codes for CASRGQGYQPQHF.

The genes are TRBV5-6 and TRBJ1-4, with D possibly being TRBD1 (5 bases). This CDR3 has 16 residues. Germline V gene lookup returns CDR1 SGHDT and CDR2 YYEEEE. Trimming removed 2 bases at V and 2 bases at J, with 13 bases between. As DNA, the CDR3 is TGTGCCAGCAGCTTCTTGGGGGAGGGGACTAATGAAAAACTGTTTTTT. This codes for CASSFLGEGTNEKLFF.

The chain employs TRBV2 and TRBJ1-3, with no clear D. CDR1 and CDR2 (germline): SNHLY, FYNNEI. This CDR3 has 12 residues. DNA for the CDR3: TGTGCAACGCTAGGGAGCGGAAACACCATATATTTT. Its protein product is CATLGSGNTIYF. The variable domain in full, with the rest retrieved from reference TRBV2 and TRBJ1-3, is EPEVTQTPSHQVTQMGQEVILRCVPISNHLYFYWYRQILGQKVEFLVSFYNNEISEKSEIFDDQFSVERPDGSNFTLKIRSTKLEDSAMYFCATLGSGNTIYFGEGSWLTVV.

The chain combines TRBV10-3 with TRBJ1-1, with D possibly being TRBD1 (6 bases). V was cut by 10 bases and J by 0 bases, with 27 bases left in between. The V gene's germline CDR1 is ENHRY and CDR2 SYGVKD. The CDR3 covers 18 residues. CDR3 sequence reads: CATSQGRRGLLLNTEAFF. CDR3 nucleotides: TGTGCCACCAGCCAGGGGCGAAGGGGGTTGCTTTTGAACACTGAAGCTTTCTTT.

V usage is TRBV2 and J usage is TRBJ1-1; 7 bases align to TRBD1. V dropped 5 bases and J dropped 0; count of bases not matched to a gene: 3. In germline, CDR1 is SNHLY, CDR2 FYNNEI. CDR3 length: 14 amino acids. The chain's CDR3 is CASSFDRVNTEAFF. CDR3 in DNA: TGTGCCAGCAGTTTCGACAGGGTGAACACTGAAGCTTTCTTT.

This clone was observed a handful of times. V is TRBV6-2 or TRBV6-3 and J is TRBJ2-1, with 11 bases lining up with TRBD2. Losses at the gene ends were 2 bases for V and 2 bases for J; bases not matched to a gene: 5. Looked up from germline, CDR1 is MNHEY and CDR2 is SVGEGT. This CDR3 has 17 residues. In DNA, the CDR3 is TGTGCCAGCAGTTACCCCTTAGCGGGAGGGCCCTACAATGAGCAGTTCTTC. As protein: CASSYPLAGGPYNEQFF.

This chain uses TRBV15 with TRBJ2-5, with TRBD2 identical over 9 bases. Germline V gives CDR1 LNHNV, CDR2 YYDKDF (reference sequence). CDR3 length: 16 residues. The trim removed 1 base at V and 3 bases at J, leaving 6 bases unmatched. As DNA, the CDR3 is TGTGCCACCAGCAGAGCAAGCGGGGGGTCGAAAGAGACCCAGTACTTC. The encoded protein is CATSRASGGSKETQYF. The full variable domain, rest sourced from reference TRBV15 and TRBJ2-5, is DAMVIQNPRYQVTQFGKPVTLSCSQTLNHNVMYWYQQKSSQAPKLLFHYYDKDFNNEADTPDNFQSRRPNTSFCFLDIRSPGLGDTAMYLCATSRASGGSKETQYFGPGTRLLVL.

This clone is judged large (0.1 to 1%). The genes are TRBV4-2 and TRBJ1-2; TRBD1 matches at 7 bases. Looked up from germline, CDR1 is LGHNA and CDR2 is YNFKEQ. V dropped 0 bases and J dropped 4; count of bases not matched to a gene: 20. The CDR3 covers 20 residues. CDR3 region: CASSQDSPGQAGRTFYGYTF. DNA for the CDR3: TGTGCCAGCAGCCAAGATTCCCCTGGACAGGCCGGCCGTACTTTCTATGGCTACACCTTC.

The table lists this clone with a few counts. CDR3 sequence: CASSPPGAGNTIYF. CDR3 nucleotide sequence: TGTGCCAGCAGCCCCCCGGGAGCGGGAAACACCATATATTTT. V is TRBV6-5 and J is TRBJ1-3, with D unresolved. This CDR3 has 14 amino acids. Germline V gives CDR1 MNHEY, CDR2 SVGAGI. V lost 6 bases and J 4 bases, leaving 13 bases between the germline ends.

This chain uses TRBV5-6 with TRBJ2-5; D is uncertain. The CDR3 totals 13 residues. Trimming removed 4 bases at V and 5 bases at J, with 12 bases between. Germline V gives CDR1 SGHDT, CDR2 YYEEEE. Here the CDR3 reads CASSLPPVETQYF. The CDR3 coding sequence is TGTGCCAGCAGCCTCCCTCCGGTGGAGACCCAGTACTTC. The full variable domain, in which reference TRBV5-6 and TRBJ2-5 provide the parts outside the CDR3, is DAGVTQSPTHLIKTRGQQVTLRCSPKSGHDTVSWYQQALGQGPQFIFQYYEEEERQRGNFPDRFSGHQFPNYSSELNVNALLLGDSALYLCASSLPPVETQYFGPGTRLLVL.

This clone was seen a handful of times. DNA of the CDR3: TGTGCCAGCAGTTTACGGCAGGGGAAGAGGCAGCCCCAGCATTTT. Translated, it gives CASSLRQGKRQPQHF. The rearrangement uses TRBV28 and TRBJ1-5; tentatively, D is TRBD1 (6 bases). Germline V gene lookup returns CDR1 MDHEN and CDR2 SYDVKM. V was pared by 2 bases and J by 7 bases, with 15 bases between. This CDR3 contains 15 residues.

The chain has TRBV28 and TRBJ2-5; 7 positions match TRBD2. V lost 4 bases, J lost 5 bases, and 13 bases stayed unmatched. Germline CDR1 and CDR2: MDHEN and SYDVKM. The CDR3 is made up of 16 amino acids. The CDR3, as DNA: TGTGCCAGCAGTTCCGAGCATTTGGGGGGAGGGGAGACCCAGTACTTC. Protein: CASSSEHLGGGETQYF.

This chain links TRBV4-2 with TRBJ1-1; no clear D. Germline assignment: CDR1 LGHNA and CDR2 YNFKEQ. V dropped 0 bases and J dropped 0 bases, with 11 bases sitting between them. This CDR3 region has 16 residues. CDR3 in amino acids: CASSQEEGRMNTEAFF. DNA for the CDR3: TGTGCCAGCAGCCAAGAAGAGGGCAGGATGAACACTGAAGCTTTCTTT.

The gene calls are TRBV29-1 and TRBJ2-3; D ambiguous. Germline CDR1 SQVTM, CDR2 ANQGSEA. Trimming cost V 5 bases and J 4 bases, with 10 bases left between them. CDR3 length: 12 amino acids. The CDR3, as DNA: TGCAGCGTTAGTCTGGCGGCAGATACGCAGTATTTT. Residues: CSVSLAADTQYF.

The chain combines TRBV7-3 with TRBJ2-3; 9 bases are shared with TRBD1. The CDR3 has 15 residues. Germline V gene sequence: CDR1 SGHTA, CDR2 FQGTGA. V shed 5 bases, J shed 10 bases, and the junction held 13 bases outside the gene matches. The CDR3 bases are TGTGCCAGCAGCCCCCGGACAGGGGTCTCCTTCGCGCAGTATTTT. It encodes CASSPRTGVSFAQYF.

This sequence joins TRBV6-5 and TRBJ1-4; 10 nucleotides align to TRBD1. The CDR3 is 16 amino acids. Germline CDR1 reads MNHEY; CDR2 reads SVGAGI. The junction had 6 bases not matched to a gene; V was cut back by 2 bases and J by 6 bases. The CDR3 protein is CASSYRDRGLDEKLFF. CDR3 bases: TGTGCCAGCAGTTACAGAGACAGGGGGCTTGATGAAAAACTGTTTTTT.

The chain uses TRBV27 and TRBJ2-7; TRBD1 matches 8 bases. The CDR3 is 16 amino acids. The germline CDR1 and CDR2 sequences are MNHEY and SMNVEV (reference sequence). J lost 3 bases, V lost 6 bases, and 13 bases had no gene match. The CDR3 sequence is CASSQPGSGQGYEQYF. For the CDR3, the DNA is TGTGCCAGCAGCCAACCTGGGAGCGGACAGGGCTACGAGCAGTACTTC.

The rearrangement joins TRBV4-3 to TRBJ1-2; D is ambiguous. CDR1 is LGHNA, CDR2 YSLEER, per germline. The CDR3 spans 13 residues. Trimming took off 0 bases at V and 7 bases at J, with 9 bases between the two ends. CDR3 sequence reads: CASSQDLRVGYTF. The CDR3 coding sequence is TGCGCCAGCAGCCAAGATCTGAGGGTTGGCTACACCTTC.

This clone showed up just once. The chain uses TRBV4-2 and TRBJ2-1; the match to TRBD2 covers 7 bases. CDR1 and CDR2 (germline): LGHNA, YNFKEQ. The trim removed 1 base at V and 0 bases at J, leaving 6 bases unmatched. This CDR3 is 17 amino acids long. The CDR3 nucleotides read TGTGCCAGCAGCCAAGGCCTTGGCGGGAGCTCCTACAATGAGCAGTTCTTC. Amino acids: CASSQGLGGSSYNEQFF.